This TCR beta chain was retrieved from a study of blood T cell repertoires in COVID-19. In the study overall: Material from acute and convalescent COVID-19 was sourced from the United States, Italy and Spain. From T cells, B-cell-depleted T cells, or PBMCs came the material, which was cDNA or gDNA.

Enrolment of Seattle patients took place during active infection, and they were followed longitudinally. V was shortened by 2 bases and J by 4 bases, with 11 bases between the two germline ends. The CDR3 covers 14 residues. Germline CDR1 reads WNHNN; CDR2 reads SYGVQD (reference sequence). Study processing details: Reference gene primers were amplified, and this amplification served to estimate nucleated cell counts. Some clones are missing from TCRdb's copy, which holds only in-frame ones; the method was immunoSEQ multiplex PCR. V and J calls and clone size are those listed in that table; D and trimming were worked out from the DNA. Here the sample spans 250,000 to 400,000 clones, roughly 90% being singletons.

Sequencing was done on a sample of peripheral blood. The source of this sequence is a woman aged 25 to 45 with COVID-19, enrolled during active disease. The genes are TRBV10-1 and TRBJ1-1; D is unresolved. The CDR3: CASSEKAGVTEAFF. In DNA, the CDR3 is TGCGCCAGCAGTGAGAAGGCAGGCGTCACTGAAGCTTTCTTT.